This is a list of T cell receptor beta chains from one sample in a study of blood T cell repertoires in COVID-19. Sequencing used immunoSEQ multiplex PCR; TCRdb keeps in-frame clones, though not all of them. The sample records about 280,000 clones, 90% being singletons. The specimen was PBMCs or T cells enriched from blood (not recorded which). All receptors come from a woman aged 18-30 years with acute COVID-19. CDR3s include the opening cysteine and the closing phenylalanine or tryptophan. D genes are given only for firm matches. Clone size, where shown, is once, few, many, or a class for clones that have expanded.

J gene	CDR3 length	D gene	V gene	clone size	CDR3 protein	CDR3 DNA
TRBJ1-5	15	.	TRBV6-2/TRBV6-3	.	CASSYGGGAYQPQHF	TGTGCCAGCAGTTACGGGGGAGGGGCCTACCAGCCCCAGCATTTT
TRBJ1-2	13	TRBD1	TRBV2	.	CASSPQTGSGYTF	TGTGCCAGCAGTCCCCAGACAGGGTCCGGCTACACCTTC
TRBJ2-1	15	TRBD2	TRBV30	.	CAWRRTSGSLDEQFF	TGTGCCTGGAGGCGGACTAGCGGGAGCTTGGATGAGCAGTTCTTC
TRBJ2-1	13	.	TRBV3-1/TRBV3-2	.	CASSQARYNEQFF	TGTGCCAGCAGCCAAGCCAGGTACAATGAGCAGTTCTTC
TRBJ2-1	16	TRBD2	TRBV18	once	CASSPITSGRADEQFF	TGTGCCAGCTCACCAATCACTAGCGGGAGGGCCGATGAGCAGTTCTTC
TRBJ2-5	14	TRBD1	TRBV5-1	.	CASRPTGTGETQYF	TGCGCCAGCAGGCCGACCGGGACAGGGGAGACCCAGTACTTC
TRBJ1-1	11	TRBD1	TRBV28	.	CASKGGVEAFF	TGTGCCAGCAAAGGGGGCGTTGAAGCTTTCTTT
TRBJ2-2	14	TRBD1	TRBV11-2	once	CASSSGQGFGELFF	TGTGCCAGCAGCTCCGGACAGGGGTTCGGGGAGCTGTTTTTT
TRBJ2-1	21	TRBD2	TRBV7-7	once	CASSLASPLVPGLAGHNEQFF	TGTGCCAGCAGCTTAGCGTCTCCTTTGGTCCCGGGACTAGCGGGCCACAATGAGCAGTTCTTC
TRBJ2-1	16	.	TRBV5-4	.	CASSRPRGASLGEQFF	TGTGCCAGCAGCCGACCCAGGGGAGCGTCCTTGGGTGAGCAGTTCTTC
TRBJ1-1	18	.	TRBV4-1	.	CASSQEGGQGHRNTEAFF	TGCGCCAGCAGCCAAGAGGGGGGGCAGGGGCACAGGAACACTGAAGCTTTCTTT
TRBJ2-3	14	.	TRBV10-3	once	CAISLAGRFDTQYF	TGTGCCATCTCTCTAGCCGGGAGATTCGATACGCAGTATTTT
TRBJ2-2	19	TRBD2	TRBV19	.	CASSARLAGGPGNTGELFF	TGTGCCAGTAGTGCCAGACTAGCGGGAGGGCCAGGGAACACCGGGGAGCTGTTTTTT
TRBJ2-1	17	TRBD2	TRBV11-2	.	CASSLVRRSGSGNEQFF	TGTGCCAGCAGCTTAGTTAGAAGAAGCGGGAGCGGCAATGAGCAGTTCTTC